Each of the 27 T cell receptor beta chains below was sequenced from the same sample in a study of T cell responses to AZD1222 COVID-19 vaccine. The protocol was immunoSEQ multiplex PCR, while the TCRdb copy is restricted to in-frame clones and leaves out a portion. The table has about 140,000 clones, roughly 80% seen once; the top ten hold roughly 4.3%. Here the sequenced sample was peripheral blood, taken on day 0 of AZD1222 vaccination. These receptors originate from an adult in good health.

V gene TRBV2 combines with J gene TRBJ1-1; 8 nucleotides align to TRBD1. The CDR3 length is 15 residues. Trimming removed 5 bases from V and 4 bases from J; junction bases left unmatched: 9. Looked up from germline, CDR1 is SNHLY and CDR2 is FYNNEI. In DNA form, the CDR3 reads TGTGCCAGCAGTCTATACTTTCAGGGGGCCACTGAAGCTTTCTTT. It codes for CASSLYFQGATEAFF.

The rearrangement joins TRBV19 to TRBJ1-2, with D perhaps matching TRBD1 (6 bases). There are 13 residues in the CDR3. V shed 4 bases and J shed 8 bases, with 14 bases lying between them. Germline values: CDR1 LNHDA, CDR2 SQIVND (reference sequence). The CDR3, as DNA: TGTGCCAGTAGTACCCACTACAGGGAAGGCTACACCTTC. It translates to CASSTHYREGYTF. The complete variable domain, with remaining parts taken from reference TRBV19 and TRBJ1-2, reads DGGITQSPKYLFRKEGQNVTLSCEQNLNHDAMYWYRQDPGQGLRLIYYSQIVNDFQKGDIAEGYSVSREKKESFPLTVTSAQKNPTAFYLCASSTHYREGYTFGSGTRLTVV.

The V and J genes are TRBV28 and TRBJ2-5; 8 bases align to TRBD1. Germline CDR1 MDHEN, CDR2 SYDVKM. The CDR3 totals 15 residues. Unmatched junction bases numbered 8, after V lost 7 bases and J lost 1 base. This chain's CDR3 is CASITGGITQETQYF. The CDR3 DNA sequence: TGTGCCAGCATAACAGGGGGGATTACCCAAGAGACCCAGTACTTC.

This chain joins TRBV6-5 and TRBJ1-1, with a weak D call TRBD1 (5 bases). Germline V CDR1 and CDR2: MNHEY, SVGAGI. V was pared by 7 bases and J by 6 bases, with 15 bases between. This CDR3 has 13 amino acids. CDR3 coding DNA: TGTGCCAGCAATTTAAGACAGCTGCCTGAAGCTTTCTTT. Translation: CASNLRQLPEAFF.

J is TRBJ1-4 and V is TRBV28; possibly TRBD1 for D (6 bases). Trimming stripped 4 bases from V and 7 bases from J, with 10 bases between. The length of the CDR3 is 13 residues. CDR1 and CDR2 from the germline V gene are MDHEN and SYDVKM. The CDR3 bases are TGTGCCAGCAGTTCTGACAGGCTTGAAAAACTGTTTTTT. Translation gives CASSSDRLEKLFF.

This sequence joins TRBV12-3 or TRBV12-4 and TRBJ1-3, with D possibly being TRBD1 (5 bases). V lost 4 bases to trimming and J lost 2 bases, with 6 bases between them. This CDR3 contains 13 residues. The CDR3 sequence is CASSSRAGNTIYF. The CDR3, as DNA: TGTGCCAGCAGTTCCAGGGCTGGAAACACCATATATTTT.

The V and J genes are TRBV25-1 and TRBJ2-3; 7 bases map to TRBD1. In germline, CDR1 is MGHDK, CDR2 SYGVNS. Trimming at V came to 4 bases and at J to 3 bases, leaving 7 bases not matched to a gene. This CDR3 comprises 15 residues. CDR3 region: CASSAHRGSTDTQYF. Here the CDR3 DNA reads TGTGCCAGCAGTGCCCACAGGGGAAGTACAGATACGCAGTATTTT. Full variable domain (remainder filled in from reference TRBV25-1 and TRBJ2-3): EADIYQTPRYLVIGTGKKITLECSQTMGHDKMYWYQQDPGMELHLIHYSYGVNSTEKGDLSSESTVSRIRTEHFPLTLESARPSHTSQYLCASSAHRGSTDTQYFGPGTRLTVL.

This clone is a singleton in its sample. This chain links TRBV4-2 with TRBJ1-4, with 9 positions matching TRBD1. Germline assignment: CDR1 LGHNA and CDR2 YNFKEQ. The CDR3 is 14 residues long. With 5 bases clipped from V and 6 bases from J, the junction kept 4 bases outside the gene matches. The CDR3 spells CASSTGGRYEKLFF. The CDR3 bases are TGTGCCAGCAGCACAGGGGGCAGGTATGAAAAACTGTTTTTT.

The V gene is TRBV27, the J gene TRBJ1-2; D is uncertain. The germline V and J ends were trimmed by 2 bases and 4 bases, with 17 bases remaining between them. The CDR3 totals 16 residues. The germline V gene has CDR1 MNHEY and CDR2 SMNVEV (reference sequence). CDR3 residues: CASSLEGRELGYGYTF. In DNA form, the CDR3 reads TGTGCCAGCAGTTTAGAAGGGCGGGAATTGGGCTATGGCTACACCTTC.

This clone was detected only a few times. The chain is built from TRBV29-1 and TRBJ2-7, with a tentative D call TRBD2 (5 bases). Trimming cost V 6 bases and J 4 bases, with 25 bases left between them. This CDR3 is built from 16 residues. Germline V gene data show CDR1 as SQVTM and CDR2 as ANQGSEA. CDR3 in amino acids: CSVLGPSPGTRYEQYF. The CDR3, as DNA: TGCAGCGTCCTAGGGCCTAGCCCAGGTACTCGGTACGAGCAGTACTTC.

The chain carries TRBV5-4 and TRBJ1-2; D is possibly TRBD1 (6 bases). Trimming shortened V by 0 bases and J by 13 bases, and 19 bases separated the two germline ends. Germline values: CDR1 SGHNT, CDR2 YYREEE (reference sequence). This CDR3 has 14 amino acids. The CDR3 here is CASSLGTARLNRTF. DNA of the CDR3: TGTGCCAGCAGCTTGGGGACAGCCCGTTTAAATCGCACCTTC. Supplemented by reference TRBV5-4 and TRBJ1-2, the full variable domain reads ETGVTQSPTHLIKTRGQQVTLRCSSQSGHNTVSWYQQALGQGPQFIFQYYREEENGRGNFPPRFSGLQFPNYSSELNVNALELDDSALYLCASSLGTARLNRTFGSGTRLTVV.

This chain connects TRBV9 to TRBJ2-3, with a tentative D call TRBD2 (5 bases). Germline V CDR1 and CDR2: SGDLS, YYNGEE. V lost 0 bases and J lost 1, with 12 bases in between. The CDR3 is 16 amino acids. The DNA for the CDR3 is TGTGCCAGCAGCGTAGGAGGAGGCCCCGGCACAGATACGCAGTATTTT. Its translation is CASSVGGGPGTDTQYF.

This chain links TRBV21-1 with TRBJ2-7; TRBD2 is taken as the D call from the table, unchecked against the DNA. TRBV21-1 is a pseudogene locus. The CDR3 loop spans 14 amino acids. This CDR3 is CASSTGLAGGEQYF. The DNA for the CDR3 is TGTGCCAGCAGCACGGGACTAGCGGGGGGCGAGCAGTACTTC.

V and J are TRBV6-5 and TRBJ1-2; D is undetermined. Trimming removed 2 bases from V and 8 bases from J, with 18 bases in between. Germline V gives CDR1 MNHEY, CDR2 SVGAGI. CDR3 size: 15 residues. The CDR3: CASSYGPGVPIGYTF. The CDR3 nucleotides are TGTGCCAGCAGTTACGGCCCTGGGGTCCCGATAGGCTACACCTTC.

Comment on this clone: A read error is possible here, since a much larger clone lies one base away. The chain couples TRBV3-1 (or the pseudogene TRBV3-2) to TRBJ1-1; 7 bases are shared with TRBD1. This CDR3 has 13 residues. Germline CDR1 reads LGHDT; CDR2 reads YNNKEL (reference sequence). The J segment lost 2 bases and the V segment lost 4 bases, leaving 1 base of the junction unmatched. The CDR3 DNA reads as TGTGCCAGCAGCCGGACAGGAAACACTGAAGCTTTCTTT. Protein: CASSRTGNTEAFF.

The CDR3 sequence: CASSTTPGQAGRGNTIYF. As DNA, the CDR3 is TGTGCCAGCAGCACGACCCCTGGACAGGCTGGACGGGGAAACACCATATATTTT. The V and J genes are TRBV21-1 and TRBJ1-3; TRBD1 is taken as the D call from the table, unchecked against the DNA. TRBV21-1 has pseudogene status. This CDR3 contains 18 residues.

This clone was seen a handful of times. V usage is TRBV5-6 and J usage is TRBJ1-6; possible D gene TRBD1, 5 bases. The CDR3 contains 15 residues. The germline V gene has CDR1 SGHDT and CDR2 YYEEEE. Trimming removed 0 bases from V and 8 bases from J, with 12 bases in between. The CDR3 DNA reads as TGTGCCAGCAGCTTGGCTGGGGGAGATCATTCACCCCTCCACTTT. Translation gives CASSLAGGDHSPLHF.

The chain joins TRBV28 to TRBJ1-2; weak D call: TRBD1 (6 bases). Germline V gives CDR1 MDHEN, CDR2 SYDVKM. With 5 bases removed from V and 3 bases from J, the gap between germline ends came to 13 bases. This CDR3 region has 14 residues. The CDR3 here is CASSGGLGHYGYTF. CDR3 sequence (DNA): TGTGCCAGCAGTGGGGGCCTGGGGCACTATGGCTACACCTTC.

The chain is built from TRBV9 and TRBJ2-3, with D unresolved. The CDR3 runs 14 residues. The germline V gene encodes CDR1 SGDLS and CDR2 YYNGEE. Trimming shortened V by 2 bases and J by 5 bases, and 12 bases separated the two germline ends. CDR3 DNA: TGTGCCAGCAGCGTCGGTATCAAAAAAGATACGCAGTATTTT. Protein: CASSVGIKKDTQYF.

The V call is TRBV14, the J call TRBJ2-1, with TRBD2 matching over 11 bases. The CDR3 contains 13 residues. Germline V gives CDR1 SGHDN, CDR2 FVKESK. After removal of 10 bases from V and 9 bases from J, the junction contained 8 bases not matched to a gene. The CDR3 sequence: CATTSTSGGEQFF. The CDR3 DNA reads TGTGCCACAACTTCTACTAGCGGGGGTGAGCAGTTCTTC.

This chain links TRBV15 with TRBJ1-5, with TRBD1 matching 9 bases. The V gene's germline CDR1 is LNHNV and CDR2 YYDKDF (reference sequence). This CDR3 has 13 amino acids. After removal of 4 bases from V and 11 bases from J, the junction contained 6 bases not matched to a gene. The CDR3: CATSKDRGKAQHF. CDR3 DNA sequence: TGTGCCACCAGCAAAGACAGGGGGAAGGCCCAGCATTTT.

The chain carries TRBV19 and TRBJ1-3; D is uncertain. Trimming pared 3 bases from V and 0 bases from J, leaving 3 bases between. There are 13 residues in the CDR3. Germline V CDR1 and CDR2: LNHDA, SQIVND (reference sequence). The CDR3 region has the DNA TGTGCCAGTAGTATCGGCTCTGGAAACACCATATATTTT. As protein: CASSIGSGNTIYF.

V and J are TRBV7-3 and TRBJ1-1; unclear D gene. Trimming stripped 0 bases from V and 4 bases from J, with 9 bases between. This CDR3 is built from 14 residues. The germline V gene has CDR1 SGHTA and CDR2 FQGTGA. In DNA, the CDR3 is TGTGCCAGCAGCTTAACAGCAGTATCCACTGAAGCTTTCTTT. Protein: CASSLTAVSTEAFF. Combining the CDR3 with reference TRBV7-3 and TRBJ1-1 gives the whole variable domain GAGVSQTPSNKVTEKGKYVELRCDPISGHTALYWYRQSLGQGPEFLIYFQGTGAADDSGLPNDRFFAVRPEGSVSTLKIQRTERGDSAVYLCASSLTAVSTEAFFGQGTRLTVV.

J is TRBJ1-1 and V is TRBV11-2; D is perhaps TRBD1 (5 bases). Trimming took off 0 bases at V and 0 bases at J, with 11 bases between the two ends. CDR3 length: 16 residues. Germline values: CDR1 SGHAT, CDR2 FQNNGV. The CDR3 is CASSLDAGLMNTEAFF. CDR3 sequence (DNA): TGTGCCAGCAGCTTAGATGCAGGGCTCATGAACACTGAAGCTTTCTTT.

CDR3 in DNA: TGTGCCAGCAGATTCGGGACAGCCAAAGAGACCCAGTACTTC. Amino acids: CASRFGTAKETQYF. J is TRBJ2-5 and V is TRBV2; 7 bases align to TRBD1. Germline CDR1 SNHLY, CDR2 FYNNEI. The CDR3 length is 14 residues. Trimming cost V 6 bases and J 3 bases; bases outside gene matches: 7.

CDR3: CASSSQDRSSYEQYF. The CDR3 DNA sequence: TGCGCCAGCAGCTCTCAGGACAGGAGCTCCTACGAGCAGTACTTC. V and J are TRBV4-1 and TRBJ2-7; 7 bases are shared with TRBD1. The J segment lost 0 bases and the V segment lost 5 bases, leaving 7 bases of the junction unmatched. The CDR3 has 15 amino acids. Germline CDR1 MGHRA, CDR2 YSYEKL.

This clone has only one observation. The chain couples TRBV2 to TRBJ1-4; D gene uncertain. V lost 6 bases and J 4 bases, leaving 12 bases between the germline ends. The CDR3 sequence is 14 residues long. Germline CDR1 and CDR2: SNHLY and FYNNEI. In DNA form, the CDR3 reads TGTGCCAGCAGCCTTCAGTGGGGTAATGAAAAACTGTTTTTT. Its protein is CASSLQWGNEKLFF.